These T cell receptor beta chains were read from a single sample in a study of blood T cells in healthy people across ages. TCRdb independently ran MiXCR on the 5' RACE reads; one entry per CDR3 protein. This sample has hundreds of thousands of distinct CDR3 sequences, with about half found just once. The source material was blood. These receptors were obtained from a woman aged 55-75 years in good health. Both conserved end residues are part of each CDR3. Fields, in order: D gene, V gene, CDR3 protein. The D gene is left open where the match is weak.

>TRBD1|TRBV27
CASNPFYRDRGNYEQYF
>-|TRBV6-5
CASRYHPTGYNEQYF
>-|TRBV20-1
CSLGHSLYEQYF
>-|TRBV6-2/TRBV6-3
CASTDGYEQYF
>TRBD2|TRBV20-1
CSARGAGVYEQFF
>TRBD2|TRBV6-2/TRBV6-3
CASSSFSGRRPLEIYNEQFF
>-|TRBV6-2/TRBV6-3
CASTNTGAGEEKLFF
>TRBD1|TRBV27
CASSISGTGTYGYTF
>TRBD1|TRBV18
CAGSPQGDMNTEAFF
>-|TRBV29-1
CSVCCPVFETQYF
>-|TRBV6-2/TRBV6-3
CASSYSTNSYEQYF
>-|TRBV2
CASAGDRGNEQFF
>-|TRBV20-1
CSARGTGGIYEQYF
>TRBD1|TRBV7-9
CASSSLRGQGTYGYTF
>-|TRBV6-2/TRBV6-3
CASSYSGPPGPSYEQYF
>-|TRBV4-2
CASSQGKGYEQYF
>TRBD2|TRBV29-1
CSVVGAGVETQYF
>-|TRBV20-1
CSARSSIRANNEQFF
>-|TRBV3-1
CASSQVPGRDNSPLHF
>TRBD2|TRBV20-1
CSAGGESYEQYF
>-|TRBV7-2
CASSLRNQGSYNSPLHF
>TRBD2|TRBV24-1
CATSDFNQRGSYEQYF
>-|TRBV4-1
CASSLRINTGELFF
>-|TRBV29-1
CSAETVSGQPQHF
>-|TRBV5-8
CASSKPDTFNTEAFF
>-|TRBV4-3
CASSQDSQGIRETQYF
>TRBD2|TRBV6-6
CASRQLAGTDTQYF
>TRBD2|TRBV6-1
CASSELAGGPDTQYF
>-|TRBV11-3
CASSLDRETTDTQYF
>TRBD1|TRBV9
CASSVASGLSLRGPTDTQYF
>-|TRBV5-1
CASRPGPNTDTQYF
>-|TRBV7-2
CASSPRISSYNSPLHF
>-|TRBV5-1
CASREGTTQPQHF
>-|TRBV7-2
CASSLARLGYEQYF
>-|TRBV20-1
CSAPRQLSSYNSPLHF
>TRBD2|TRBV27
CASSPGTGTSVNEQFF
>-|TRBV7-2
CASSLSWGNTGELFF
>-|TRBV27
CASRRAAPYEQYF
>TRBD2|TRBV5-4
CASAQTSLNTGELFF
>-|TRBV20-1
CSAATNEKLFF
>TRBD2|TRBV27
CASSPFNPGLAANEQFF